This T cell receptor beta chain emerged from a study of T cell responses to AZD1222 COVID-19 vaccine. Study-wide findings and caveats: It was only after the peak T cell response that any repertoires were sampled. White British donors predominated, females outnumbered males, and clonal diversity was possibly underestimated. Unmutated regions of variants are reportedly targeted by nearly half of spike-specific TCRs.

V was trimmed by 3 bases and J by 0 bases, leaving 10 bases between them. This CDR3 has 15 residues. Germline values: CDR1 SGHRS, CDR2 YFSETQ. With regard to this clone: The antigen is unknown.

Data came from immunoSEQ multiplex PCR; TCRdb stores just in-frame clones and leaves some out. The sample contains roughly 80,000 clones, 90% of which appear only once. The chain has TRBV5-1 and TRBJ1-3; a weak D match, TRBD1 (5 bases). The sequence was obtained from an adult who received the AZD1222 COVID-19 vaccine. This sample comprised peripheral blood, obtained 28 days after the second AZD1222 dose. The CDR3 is CASSSMGPSGNTIYF. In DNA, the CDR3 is TGCGCCAGCAGCTCGATGGGACCCTCTGGAAACACCATATATTTT.